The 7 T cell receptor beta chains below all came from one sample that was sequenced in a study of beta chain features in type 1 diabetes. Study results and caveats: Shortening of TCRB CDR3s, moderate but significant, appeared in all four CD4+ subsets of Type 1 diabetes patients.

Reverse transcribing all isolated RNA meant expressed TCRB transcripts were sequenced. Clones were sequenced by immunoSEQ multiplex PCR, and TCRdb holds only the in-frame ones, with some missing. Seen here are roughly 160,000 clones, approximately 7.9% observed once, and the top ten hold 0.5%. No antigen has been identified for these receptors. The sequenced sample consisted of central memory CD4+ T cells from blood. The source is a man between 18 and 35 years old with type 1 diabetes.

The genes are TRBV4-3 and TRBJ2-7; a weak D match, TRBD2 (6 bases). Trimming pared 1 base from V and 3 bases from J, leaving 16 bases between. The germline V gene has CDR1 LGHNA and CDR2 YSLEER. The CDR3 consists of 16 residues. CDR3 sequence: CASSQGTAGGIYEQYF. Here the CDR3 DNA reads TGCGCCAGCAGCCAAGGGACGGCAGGAGGGATCTACGAGCAGTACTTC.

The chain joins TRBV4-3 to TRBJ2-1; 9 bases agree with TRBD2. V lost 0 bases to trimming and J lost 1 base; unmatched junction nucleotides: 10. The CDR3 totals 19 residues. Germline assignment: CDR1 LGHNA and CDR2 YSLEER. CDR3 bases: TGCGCCAGCAGCCAAGATAGGGGCTCAAGCGGGGGGTCCTACAATGAGCAGTTCTTC. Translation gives CASSQDRGSSGGSYNEQFF.

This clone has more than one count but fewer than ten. CDR3: CASSSDPGQGFEAFF. The CDR3 DNA reads TGTGCCAGCAGCTCGGACCCGGGACAGGGATTTGAAGCTTTCTTT. J is TRBJ1-1 and V is TRBV5-4; 9 bases match TRBD1. The ends lost 3 bases at V and 7 bases at J; junction bases unmatched: 10. Germline CDR1 is SGHNT and CDR2 is YYREEE (reference sequence). The CDR3 spans 15 residues. Full variable domain (outside the CDR3, taken from reference TRBV5-4 and TRBJ1-1): ETGVTQSPTHLIKTRGQQVTLRCSSQSGHNTVSWYQQALGQGPQFIFQYYREEENGRGNFPPRFSGLQFPNYSSELNVNALELDDSALYLCASSSDPGQGFEAFFGQGTRLTVV.

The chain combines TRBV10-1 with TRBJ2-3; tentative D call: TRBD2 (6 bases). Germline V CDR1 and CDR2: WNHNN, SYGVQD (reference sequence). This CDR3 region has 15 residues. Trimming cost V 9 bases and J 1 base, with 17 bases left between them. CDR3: CASHLREICTDTQYF. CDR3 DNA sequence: TGCGCCAGTCACCTCCGGGAGATTTGCACAGATACGCAGTATTTT.

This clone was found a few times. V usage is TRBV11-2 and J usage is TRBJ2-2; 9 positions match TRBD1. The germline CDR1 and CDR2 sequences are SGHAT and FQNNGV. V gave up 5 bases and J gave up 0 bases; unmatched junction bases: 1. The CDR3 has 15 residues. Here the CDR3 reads CASSRQGANTGELFF. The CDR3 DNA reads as TGTGCCAGCAGCCGACAGGGGGCGAACACCGGGGAGCTGTTTTTT.

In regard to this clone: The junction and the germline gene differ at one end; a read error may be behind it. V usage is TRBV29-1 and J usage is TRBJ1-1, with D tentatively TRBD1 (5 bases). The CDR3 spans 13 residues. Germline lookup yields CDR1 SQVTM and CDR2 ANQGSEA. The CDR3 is CITEGQEGTEAFF. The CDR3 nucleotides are TGTATAACGGAGGGGCAGGAGGGCACTGAAGCTTTCTTT. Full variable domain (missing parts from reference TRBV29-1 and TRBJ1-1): SAVISQKPSRDICQRGTSLTIQCQVDSQVTMMFWYRQQPGQSLTLIATANQGSEATYESGFVIDKFPISRPNLTFSTLTVSNMSPEDSSIYLCITEGQEGTEAFFGQGTRLTVV.

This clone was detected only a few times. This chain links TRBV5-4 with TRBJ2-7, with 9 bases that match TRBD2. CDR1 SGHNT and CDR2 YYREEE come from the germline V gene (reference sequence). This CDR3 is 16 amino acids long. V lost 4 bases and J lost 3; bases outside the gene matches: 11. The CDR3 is CASSRMETSGNYEQYF. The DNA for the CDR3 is TGTGCCAGCAGCCGAATGGAGACTAGCGGAAACTACGAGCAGTACTTC.